This record covers a single T cell receptor (beta chain). Its antigen remains unidentified. The data were taken from a study of cytomegalovirus exposure and HLA in healthy donors. Regarding the study as a whole: Per a later analysis, HLA-associated TCR beta chains showed more clonal expansion than other, equally common TCR beta chains.

V was shortened by 7 bases and J by 4 bases, with 17 bases between the two germline ends. The CDR3 is 15 residues long. Germline loops: CDR1 LNHDA, CDR2 SQIVND (reference sequence). PCR amplification relied on 60 Vbeta primers (plus 13 Jbeta primers). Profiled with immunoSEQ multiplex PCR; TCRdb holds only in-frame clones, not every one. The table shows about 180,000 clones, with roughly 80% occurring only once. The sequence was obtained from a man aged 55 to 70 in good health and CMV-seronegative. The sequencing input was PBMCs. V usage is TRBV19 and J usage is TRBJ1-5, with TRBD1 as a possible D gene (6 bases). This chain's CDR3 is CASNRPGTGNQPQHF. Written as DNA, the CDR3 is TGTGCCAGTAACCGGCCAGGTACAGGGAATCAGCCCCAGCATTTT.